This TCR beta chain was sequenced during a study of CD8+CD57+ T cells in acquired aplastic anemia. Study-level points and caveats: Statistical testing detected no significant gap in CD8+ Simpson's diversity between patients and controls.

TCR beta VDJ and CDR3 were profiled, and genomic DNA was the template. One entry per CDR3 protein, called by TCRdb with MiXCR from the reads. The table includes around 500,000 distinct CDR3 sequences, approximately 33% detected once. This CDR3 spans 14 amino acids. With 7 bases clipped from V and 5 bases from J, the junction kept 10 bases outside the gene matches. Germline values: CDR1 SGHTA, CDR2 FQGNSA. Those patients picked for sequencing had displayed CD8+CD57+ cell expansion on flow cytometry. For this clonotype: Its antigen is still unknown.

The clonotype comes from a human donor with aplastic anemia. The chain has TRBV7-2 and TRBJ1-1, with 7 positions matching TRBD1. Sequencing used sorted CD4+, CD8+, or CD8+CD57+ T cells (not recorded which) from PBMCs. CDR3 in DNA: TGTGCCAGCACCCCGGGGGGACAGAGAACTGAAGCTTTCTTT. It translates to CASTPGGQRTEAFF.